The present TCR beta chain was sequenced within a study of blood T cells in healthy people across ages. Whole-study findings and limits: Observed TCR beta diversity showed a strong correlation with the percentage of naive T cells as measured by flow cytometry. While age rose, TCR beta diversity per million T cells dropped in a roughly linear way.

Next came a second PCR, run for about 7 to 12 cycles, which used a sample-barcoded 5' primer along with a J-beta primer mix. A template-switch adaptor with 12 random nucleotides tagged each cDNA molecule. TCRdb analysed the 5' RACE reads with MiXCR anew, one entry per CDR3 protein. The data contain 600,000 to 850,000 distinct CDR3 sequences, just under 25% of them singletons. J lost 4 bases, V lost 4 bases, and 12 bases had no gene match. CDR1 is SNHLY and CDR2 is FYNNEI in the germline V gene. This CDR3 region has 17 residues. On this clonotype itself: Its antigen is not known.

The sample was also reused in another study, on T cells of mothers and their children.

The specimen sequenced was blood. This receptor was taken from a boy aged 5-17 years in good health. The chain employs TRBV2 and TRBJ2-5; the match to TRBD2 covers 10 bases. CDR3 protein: CASSASFRLAGVETQYF. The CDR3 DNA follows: TGTGCCAGCAGTGCTTCCTTCCGGCTAGCGGGGGTAGAGACCCAGTACTTC.